A single sample is the source of the 24 T cell receptor beta chains below, sequenced in a study of cytomegalovirus exposure and HLA in healthy donors. Vbeta (60) and Jbeta (13) primers were used in the PCR. Clones were read by immunoSEQ multiplex PCR, and TCRdb kept only the in-frame ones, dropping some. The sample has some 180,000 clones, around 80% seen once. Sequenced: PBMCs. These TCRs come from a man aged 35 to 55 in good health and CMV-seronegative.

Only a few counts were recorded for this clone. The chain couples TRBV30 to TRBJ2-3; D perhaps matches TRBD2 (6 bases). The CDR3 totals 16 residues. V was pared by 2 bases and J by 3 bases, with 18 bases between. Germline V gene lookup returns CDR1 GTSNPN and CDR2 SVGIG (reference sequence). The CDR3: CAWSLLGGIKTDTQYF. The CDR3 DNA follows: TGTGCCTGGAGTTTACTTGGGGGGATCAAAACAGATACGCAGTATTTT.

The chain is built from TRBV7-9 and TRBJ2-5, with a possible D match to TRBD1 (6 bases). Deletions cut 5 bases from V and 1 base from J, with 11 bases between. Germline values: CDR1 SEHNR, CDR2 FQNEAQ (reference sequence). This CDR3 has 14 amino acids. The chain's CDR3 is CASSTWTVQETQYF. CDR3 coding DNA: TGTGCCAGCAGCACCTGGACAGTCCAAGAGACCCAGTACTTC.

This chain links TRBV7-9 with TRBJ2-7, with D perhaps matching TRBD2 (6 bases). The CDR3 is 17 amino acids. V was trimmed by 3 bases and J by 4 bases, leaving 22 bases between them. CDR1 and CDR2 (germline): SEHNR, FQNEAQ (reference sequence). Here the CDR3 DNA reads TGTGCCAGCAGCTTTCCCGCGGAGAGGCGGGGAGTTTACGAGCAGTACTTC. Its protein product is CASSFPAERRGVYEQYF. Drawing the rest from reference TRBV7-9 and TRBJ2-7, the complete variable domain is DTGVSQNPRHKITKRGQNVTFRCDPISEHNRLYWYRQTLGQGPEFLTYFQNEAQLEKSRLLSDRFSAERPKGSFSTLEIQRTEQGDSAMYLCASSFPAERRGVYEQYFGPGTRLTVT.

The CDR3 region has the DNA TGTGCCAGCAGCCGCCCAGGTACCTACGAGCAGTACTTC. Amino acids: CASSRPGTYEQYF. This sequence joins TRBV5-4 and TRBJ2-7; the D is unclear. From germline, CDR1 is SGHNT and CDR2 YYREEE (reference sequence). The CDR3 loop spans 13 amino acids. V dropped 4 bases and J dropped 2 bases, with 10 bases sitting between them.

This CDR3 reads CASSLEGQPRDTQYF. CDR3 nucleotide sequence: TGTGCCAGCAGCTTAGAGGGACAGCCAAGAGATACGCAGTATTTT. This chain connects TRBV7-2 to TRBJ2-3, with 7 bases identical to TRBD1. CDR1 is SGHTA, CDR2 FQGNSA, per germline. This CDR3 has 15 residues. V was pared by 1 base and J by 5 bases, with 6 bases of the junction left unmatched.

V gene TRBV9 combines with J gene TRBJ1-2, with D tentatively TRBD1 (6 bases). The length of the CDR3 is 13 residues. Germline V CDR1 and CDR2: SGDLS, YYNGEE. The V and J ends lost 3 bases and 4 bases respectively, with 10 bases between them. The CDR3 is CASSATGTYGYTF. CDR3 bases: TGTGCCAGCAGCGCAACAGGGACCTATGGCTACACCTTC.

CDR3 sequence reads: CASSTRDRGLLNTEAFF. The CDR3 coding sequence is TGTGCCAGTAGTACCCGGGACAGGGGCTTATTGAACACTGAAGCTTTCTTT. The V and J genes are TRBV19 and TRBJ1-1; 10 bases map to TRBD1. V was clipped by 4 bases and J by 0 bases; unmatched bases: 8. In germline, CDR1 is LNHDA, CDR2 SQIVND (reference sequence). This CDR3 region has 17 residues.

This clone was seen just once. The chain joins TRBV5-1 to TRBJ1-2, with 11 nucleotides matching TRBD1. This CDR3 contains 14 residues. J gave up 8 bases and V 6 bases, and 9 bases lay outside the gene matches. Germline CDR1 reads SGHRS; CDR2 reads YFSETQ. The CDR3 DNA reads TGCGCCAGCAACCCGGACAGGGGGCAACGAGGCTACACCTTC. This codes for CASNPDRGQRGYTF.

The table lists this clone with a count of one. The CDR3 nucleotides are TGCGCCAGCAGCCTGACCTCTACAGGGTTTGTAAATGGCTACACCTTC. Its translation: CASSLTSTGFVNGYTF. V gene TRBV5-1 combines with J gene TRBJ1-2, with D maybe TRBD1 (6 bases). V was trimmed by 4 bases and J by 6 bases, leaving 22 bases between them. The CDR3 length is 16 residues. CDR1 SGHRS and CDR2 YFSETQ come from the germline V gene.

The rearrangement joins TRBV13 to TRBJ1-4; 7 bases agree with TRBD1. J was trimmed by 7 bases and V by 10 bases; bases with no gene match: 6. Germline V gene data show CDR1 as PRHDT and CDR2 as FYEKMQ (reference sequence). The CDR3 spans 12 residues. The CDR3 DNA is TGTGCCACAGGGGGGCGGCGTGAAAAACTGTTTTTT. This encodes CATGGRREKLFF.

The CDR3 reads CASSQGSSSGGDGETQYF. In DNA, the CDR3 is TGTGCCAGCAGCCAAGGATCTTCGAGCGGGGGGGACGGAGAGACCCAGTACTTC. The V and J genes are TRBV4-2 and TRBJ2-5; the match to TRBD2 covers 10 bases. The CDR3 sequence is 18 residues long. J lost 4 bases, V lost 1 base, and 12 bases had no gene match. CDR1 is LGHNA and CDR2 is YNFKEQ in the germline V gene.

This clone came up once. The genes are TRBV19 and TRBJ2-7; 7 bases align to TRBD1. CDR3 length equals 12 residues. V lost 10 bases, J lost 5 bases, and 8 bases stayed unmatched. Germline assignment: CDR1 LNHDA and CDR2 SQIVND (reference sequence). CDR3 sequence reads: CATKTGIHEQYF. The CDR3 nucleotides read TGTGCCACCAAGACAGGGATCCACGAGCAGTACTTC.

The CDR3 loop reads CASSGTGRNEKLFF. DNA for the CDR3: TGTGCCAGCAGCGGGACAGGGAGGAATGAAAAACTGTTTTTT. This chain joins TRBV6-5 and TRBJ1-4; 9 bases fit TRBD1. Germline V CDR1 and CDR2: MNHEY, SVGAGI. Unmatched junction bases numbered 4, after V lost 6 bases and J lost 5 bases. The CDR3 is made up of 14 amino acids.

The V gene is TRBV7-2, the J gene TRBJ2-2, with 14 bases aligning to TRBD2. The germline gives CDR1 SGHTA, CDR2 FQGNSA. This CDR3 is 16 amino acids long. The ends lost 5 bases at V and 5 bases at J; junction bases unmatched: 4. The CDR3 is CASSRRLAGGTGELFF. DNA for the CDR3: TGTGCCAGCAGCAGACGACTAGCGGGAGGGACCGGGGAGCTGTTTTTT.

The gene calls are TRBV7-6 and TRBJ2-1; D unresolved. The germline gives CDR1 SGHVS, CDR2 FNYEAQ. With 2 bases removed from V and 8 bases from J, the gap between germline ends came to 4 bases. The CDR3 is made up of 11 amino acids. The CDR3 sequence: CASSLNYEQFF. The CDR3 DNA reads as TGTGCCAGCAGCTTAAACTATGAGCAGTTCTTC.

This chain connects TRBV21-1 to TRBJ1-5; TRBD1 is the table's D call and was not checked against the DNA. TRBV21-1 is noted as a pseudogene. This CDR3 is built from 19 residues. The CDR3 DNA sequence: TGTGCCAGCAGCAAAGTGGGCCTTATAGTTTCGTGTAGCAATCAGCCCCAGCATTTT. This gives the protein CASSKVGLIVSCSNQPQHF.

CDR3 sequence: CASSGGGRSNQPQHF. In DNA form, the CDR3 reads TGTGCCTCCAGCGGGGGGGGCAGGAGCAATCAGCCCCAGCATTTT. The chain has TRBV4-2 and TRBJ1-5; tentatively, D is TRBD1 (6 bases). V lost 11 bases and J 1 base, leaving 18 bases between the germline ends. CDR3 length equals 15 residues. Germline V gene lookup returns CDR1 LGHNA and CDR2 YNFKEQ.

The chain joins TRBV6-5 to TRBJ1-1; D is unclear. Germline CDR1 and CDR2: MNHEY and SVGAGI. V lost 0 bases to trimming and J lost 1 base, with 6 bases between them. This CDR3 is 14 amino acids long. CDR3 region: CASSYSKPNTEAFF. The CDR3 DNA reads TGTGCCAGCAGTTACTCGAAGCCGAACACTGAAGCTTTCTTT.

This clone has only a few counts. The chain employs TRBV29-1 and TRBJ2-1, with 10 bases identical to TRBD2. V trimming: 3 bases; J trimming: 8 bases; junction bases outside the gene matches: 7. The CDR3 extends over 14 amino acids. Per the germline V gene, CDR1 is SQVTM and CDR2 is ANQGSEA. The CDR3 bases are TGCAGCGTTGAGGTTACTAGCGGGAAGTATGAGCAGTTCTTC. It codes for CSVEVTSGKYEQFF.

The CDR3 DNA reads TGTGCCAGCACCCTAAGGGGGAGAAGCAATCAGCCCCAGCATTTT. Protein product: CASTLRGRSNQPQHF. The chain couples TRBV6-6 to TRBJ1-5, with TRBD1 as a possible D gene (6 bases). The germline V gene encodes CDR1 MNHNY and CDR2 SVGAGI (reference sequence). CDR3 length: 15 residues. V was pared by 7 bases and J by 1 base, with 14 bases between.

The chain joins TRBV4-1 to TRBJ1-2, with D maybe TRBD1 (6 bases). Germline loops: CDR1 MGHRA, CDR2 YSYEKL. Trimming left V 0 bases short and J 2 bases short, with 10 bases between. The CDR3 contains 15 residues. The CDR3 loop reads CASSQERTANYGYTF. CDR3 nucleotides: TGCGCCAGCAGCCAAGAACGGACAGCAAACTATGGCTACACCTTC.

A word on this clone: One junction end does not reproduce the germline sequence, and a read error may be involved. The chain has TRBV7-7 and TRBJ2-1; TRBD2 agrees at 10 bases. Germline assignment: CDR1 SSHAT and CDR2 FNYEAQ (reference sequence). The CDR3 totals 14 residues. CDR3 protein: CASSFSGGLDEQFF. The DNA for the CDR3 is TGTGCTAGCAGCTTTAGCGGGGGGCTGGATGAGCAGTTCTTC.

The chain uses TRBV7-2 and TRBJ1-1; D is unresolved. The CDR3 contains 14 residues. The ends were cut back, 1 base at V and 5 bases at J, with 11 bases in the middle. Germline V gives CDR1 SGHTA, CDR2 FQGNSA. The CDR3 region has the DNA TGTGCCAGCAGCTTAGAGGTTCGGGGTACTGAAGCTTTCTTT. This gives the protein CASSLEVRGTEAFF.

This rearrangement joins TRBV5-1 to TRBJ1-3; 7 bases are a match to TRBD1. Germline values: CDR1 SGHRS, CDR2 YFSETQ. V lost 1 base to trimming and J lost 4 bases; unmatched junction nucleotides: 2. CDR3 length equals 14 residues. CDR3 region: CASSLTGEGNTIYF. The CDR3 nucleotides read TGCGCCAGCAGCTTGACAGGGGAGGGAAACACCATATATTTT.